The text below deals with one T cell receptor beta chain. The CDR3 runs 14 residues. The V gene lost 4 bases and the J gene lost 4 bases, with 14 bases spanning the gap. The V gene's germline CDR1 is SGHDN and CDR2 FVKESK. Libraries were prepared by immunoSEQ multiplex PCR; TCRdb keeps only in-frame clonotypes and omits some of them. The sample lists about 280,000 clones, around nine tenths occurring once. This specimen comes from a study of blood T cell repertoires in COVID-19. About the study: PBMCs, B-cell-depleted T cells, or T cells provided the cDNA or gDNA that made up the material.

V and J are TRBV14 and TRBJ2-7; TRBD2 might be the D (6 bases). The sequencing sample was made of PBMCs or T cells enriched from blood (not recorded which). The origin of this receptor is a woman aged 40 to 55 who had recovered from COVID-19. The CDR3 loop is CASSPGGVAYEQYF. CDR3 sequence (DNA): TGTGCCAGCAGCCCCGGAGGGGTGGCGTACGAGCAGTACTTC. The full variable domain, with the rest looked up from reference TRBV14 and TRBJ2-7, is EAGVTQFPSHSVIEKGQTVTLRCDPISGHDNLYWYRRVMGKEIKFLLHFVKESKQDESGMPNNRFLAERTGGTYSTLKVQPAELEDSGVYFCASSPGGVAYEQYFGPGTRLTVT.